What follows describes a single TCR beta chain. Original processing methods: Cell counts per sample came from amplifying reference gene primers. Only in-frame clones appear in the TCRdb table, and some are missing; sequencing was by immunoSEQ multiplex PCR. The V and J calls and clone size come from that table; D and trimming were worked out from the DNA. The table lists approximately 390,000 clones, around 87% of them singletons. This specimen belongs to a study of blood T cell repertoires in COVID-19. Recruits, aged roughly 18 to 95 years, lived in roughly 22 US areas. Clinical histories supplied by participants themselves formed the basis of cohort assignment. Either two negative PCRs, clearance, or symptom resolution qualified Cohort 3 donors as recovered. The TCR was taken from a woman aged 50 to 60 who had recovered from COVID-19. The sequenced sample consisted of PBMCs or T cells enriched from blood (not recorded which).

CDR3 nucleotides: TGTGCCAGCAGCTTGGAAAAGCAGGAAAGCACTGAAGCTTTCTTT. Its translation is CASSLEKQESTEAFF. This chain links TRBV5-5 with TRBJ1-1; no definite D call. CDR3 length: 15 amino acids. V lost 0 bases and J 4 bases, leaving 13 bases between the germline ends. Germline V gene data show CDR1 as SGHKS and CDR2 as YYEKEE (reference sequence).